The clone carrying this T cell receptor (beta chain) is a singleton in its sample. What it binds is not known. One junction end disagrees with the germline gene, perhaps due to a read error. The method was immunoSEQ multiplex PCR; TCRdb's version includes in-frame clones alone and lacks a portion of them. Of around 15,000 clones detected, 35% to 45% appear once; the ten largest clones hold over 6.5%. The CDR3 is 15 residues long. CDR1 and CDR2 from the germline V gene are SGHAT and FQNNGV. This record comes from a study of siplizumab effects on memory and regulatory T cells. Findings and caveats of the study: Apparently key alloresponse contributors, naive T cells also seemed more diverse than memory cells.

Cells from the mixed lymphocyte reaction underwent coculture for less than seven days at 37 degrees C. This chain joins TRBV11-2 and TRBJ1-2; 7 bases are shared with TRBD1. This clonotype was sampled from a human donor in good health; the cells came from an allogeneic mixed lymphocyte reaction. Some clones in this sample may be carry-over from other donors' samples. Sequences were obtained from CFSE-low (dividing) CD4+ T cells sorted from an allogeneic mixed lymphocyte reaction. Here the CDR3 reads CASSSNRDRRYSYTF. The DNA of the CDR3 is TGTGCCAGCAGCTCCAACCGGGACAGACGCTATAGCTACACCTTC.